This TCR beta chain was sequenced in a study of blood T cell repertoires in COVID-19. Whole-study context: COVID-19 samples collected from the United States, Italy and Spain covered acute and convalescent phases. T cells, B-cell-depleted T cells, or PBMCs supplied cDNA or gDNA.

Authors' processing steps: Reference gene primer amplification yielded estimated nucleated cell counts. Some clones are missing from TCRdb's copy, which holds only in-frame ones; the method was immunoSEQ multiplex PCR. The V and J calls and the clone size are those of that table, but D and trimming were determined from the DNA. The data contain over 55,000 clones, about nine tenths of them singletons. Germline V gene sequence: CDR1 SGHRS, CDR2 YFSETQ. The V segment lost 0 bases and the J segment 6 bases; nucleotides outside the gene matches: 5. This CDR3 region has 16 residues. Sequenced: peripheral blood. The rearrangement uses TRBV5-1 and TRBJ1-5; 11 positions match TRBD1. The receptor's source is a man aged 50 to 59 with active COVID-19. CDR3 loop: CASSLGTGGSSQPQHF. CDR3 DNA: TGCGCCAGCAGCTTGGGGACAGGGGGCTCAAGTCAGCCCCAGCATTTT. Full variable domain (outside the CDR3, taken from reference TRBV5-1 and TRBJ1-5): KAGVTQTPRYLIKTRGQQVTLSCSPISGHRSVSWYQQTPGQGLQFLFEYFSETQRNKGNFPGRFSGRQFSNSRSEMNVSTLELGDSALYLCASSLGTGGSSQPQHFGDGTRLSIL.